What follows are 25 T cell receptor beta chains derived from one specimen sequenced in a study of response to subunit inactivated influenza vaccine. From the RT-PCR reads, TCRdb called clonotypes with MiXCR, one entry per CDR3 protein. This table holds hundreds of thousands of distinct CDR3 sequences, 15% to 18% found once. Here the sequenced sample was PBMCs from blood, taken about 13 days after vaccination. Receptors were obtained from a man aged 45-65 years who received an inactivated influenza vaccine.

This clonotype was seen repeatedly, ten times or more. The CDR3 here is CASSLDGQLTDTQYF. CDR3 in DNA: TGCGCCAGCAGCTTGGACGGGCAGCTCACAGATACGCAGTATTTT. The rearrangement uses TRBV5-1 and TRBJ2-3; no firm D call. The CDR3 consists of 15 residues. V was pared by 0 bases and J by 2 bases, with 10 bases between. Germline-derived CDR1 and CDR2 are SGHRS and YFSETQ.

This clonotype was counted only a few times. J is TRBJ2-1 and V is TRBV9; 7 bases fit TRBD2. CDR1 and CDR2 from the germline V gene are SGDLS and YYNGEE. V lost 0 bases, J lost 2 bases, and 8 bases stayed unmatched. The CDR3 covers 17 residues. The DNA of the CDR3 is TGTGCCAGCAGCGTAGCCGTGAGCGGGGACCCCTACAATGAGCAGTTCTTC. As protein: CASSVAVSGDPYNEQFF.

A few counts support this clonotype. The rearrangement joins TRBV6-5 to TRBJ2-1; D not certain. V lost 0 bases to trimming and J lost 4 bases, with 13 bases between them. Germline-derived CDR1 and CDR2 are MNHEY and SVGAGI. This CDR3 is built from 16 residues. CDR3 loop: CASSYSGKQRYNEQFF. CDR3 coding DNA: TGTGCCAGCAGTTACTCCGGCAAGCAGAGATACAATGAGCAGTTCTTC.

This chain uses TRBV27 with TRBJ2-5; the match to TRBD1 covers 9 bases. With 5 bases clipped from V and 2 bases from J, the junction kept 9 bases outside the gene matches. Germline loops: CDR1 MNHEY, CDR2 SMNVEV (reference sequence). The CDR3 runs to 16 residues. The CDR3 nucleotides read TGTGCCAGCAGTACTACCGGGACAGGGTATCAAGAGACCCAGTACTTC. It codes for CASSTTGTGYQETQYF.

This clonotype was detected only a few times. V usage is TRBV28 and J usage is TRBJ1-2; D gene ambiguous. CDR1 and CDR2 (germline): MDHEN, SYDVKM. V was cut by 4 bases and J by 8 bases, with 14 bases left in between. The CDR3 has 13 residues. The CDR3 nucleotides are TGTGCCAGCAGTTCGACCCGCGGCATGGGCTACACCTTC. Its translation is CASSSTRGMGYTF.

This clonotype was observed a few times. The V gene is TRBV5-8, the J gene TRBJ2-1; TRBD1 matches 8 bases. The germline V gene encodes CDR1 SGHTS and CDR2 YDEGEE. The CDR3 has 14 amino acids. Losses at the gene ends were 0 bases for V and 9 bases for J; bases not matched to a gene: 5. For the CDR3, the DNA is TGTGCCAGCAGCTTGGACAGGGGGTCCGCTGAGCAGTTCTTC. This codes for CASSLDRGSAEQFF.

There are many counts of this clonotype. The V and J genes are TRBV29-1 and TRBJ2-2, with 8 nucleotides matching TRBD1. Germline V gene sequence: CDR1 SQVTM, CDR2 ANQGSEA. With V trimmed by 4 bases and J by 7 bases, 5 bases remained unmatched. CDR3 length equals 13 residues. Written as DNA, the CDR3 is TGCAGCGTTGGCCAGGGGGCGGGCGGGGAGCTGTTTTTT. This encodes CSVGQGAGGELFF.

This clonotype was seen a handful of times. The chain is built from TRBV12-3 or TRBV12-4 and TRBJ1-6; no clear D gene. Trimming pared 4 bases from V and 4 bases from J, leaving 2 bases between. The CDR3 spans 12 residues. The CDR3 is CASSWYNSPLHF. DNA of the CDR3: TGTGCCAGCAGTTGGTATAATTCACCCCTCCACTTT.

This clonotype was detected ten times or more. This chain links TRBV4-1 with TRBJ2-2; tentative D call: TRBD2 (5 bases). The CDR3 loop spans 17 amino acids. The germline CDR1 and CDR2 sequences are MGHRA and YSYEKL. Trimming removed 4 bases at V and 1 base at J, with 16 bases between. This chain's CDR3 is CASSPIGRRRNTGELFF. The CDR3 coding sequence is TGCGCCAGCAGCCCGATTGGGCGGAGGAGGAACACCGGGGAGCTGTTTTTT.

V usage is TRBV5-6 and J usage is TRBJ1-4; D is ambiguous. V lost 3 bases and J 4 bases, leaving 19 bases between the germline ends. Germline V gene data show CDR1 as SGHDT and CDR2 as YYEEEE. The length of the CDR3 is 17 residues. This CDR3 is CASSSLTPGKLNEKLFF. The CDR3 region has the DNA TGTGCCAGCAGCTCCCTGACGCCCGGGAAACTTAATGAAAAACTGTTTTTT. Drawing the rest from reference TRBV5-6 and TRBJ1-4, the complete variable domain is DAGVTQSPTHLIKTRGQQVTLRCSPKSGHDTVSWYQQALGQGPQFIFQYYEEEERQRGNFPDRFSGHQFPNYSSELNVNALLLGDSALYLCASSSLTPGKLNEKLFFGSGTQLSVL.

The gene calls are TRBV5-6 and TRBJ2-1; no clear D. This CDR3 comprises 14 residues. Germline lookup yields CDR1 SGHDT and CDR2 YYEEEE. V dropped 0 bases and J dropped 4 bases, with 8 bases sitting between them. CDR3 sequence (DNA): TGTGCCAGCAGCTTGGCAGAGATTTACAATGAGCAGTTCTTC. Its translation: CASSLAEIYNEQFF.

This clonotype has more than one count but fewer than ten. The chain couples TRBV7-2 to TRBJ2-5; D not resolved. CDR1 is SGHTA and CDR2 is FQGNSA in the germline V gene. The CDR3 covers 14 residues. The V end lost 5 bases, the J end lost 4 bases, and 14 bases lay between the germline ends. In nucleotides, the CDR3 is TGTGCCAGCAGCCCCTTGGGTATGGGAGAGACCCAGTACTTC. This encodes CASSPLGMGETQYF.

This clonotype was counted a few times. The chain has TRBV5-1 and TRBJ2-5; tentatively, D is TRBD1 (6 bases). This CDR3 has 16 residues. The germline V gene has CDR1 SGHRS and CDR2 YFSETQ. The ends were cut back, 0 bases at V and 3 bases at J, with 15 bases in the middle. The CDR3 nucleotides read TGCGCCAGCAGCTTGGCCAGGACAGCCAGGGAAGAGACCCAGTACTTC. Protein sequence: CASSLARTAREETQYF.

V gene TRBV5-6 combines with J gene TRBJ2-1, with a possible D match to TRBD2 (6 bases). The CDR3 runs 12 residues. V was trimmed by 4 bases and J by 13 bases, leaving 15 bases between them. The germline CDR1 and CDR2 sequences are SGHDT and YYEEEE. CDR3 loop: CASSVRTSSQFF. Written as DNA, the CDR3 is TGTGCCAGCAGCGTGCGTACTAGCAGCCAGTTCTTC.

This clonotype was observed a few times. The rearrangement uses TRBV12-3 or TRBV12-4 and TRBJ2-3; 11 bases agree with TRBD2. CDR3 length equals 16 residues. Trimming cost V 7 bases and J 3 bases; bases outside gene matches: 9. CDR3 DNA: TGTGCCAGCACCCCCTGGGTAGCGGGGGGGACAGATACGCAGTATTTT. Its translation: CASTPWVAGGTDTQYF.

In this sample, this clonotype turned up many times. V usage is TRBV6-1 and J usage is TRBJ2-1, with D perhaps given as TRBD1 or TRBD2 (7 bases each). The CDR3 length is 19 residues. Trimming cost V 8 bases and J 9 bases, with 35 bases left between them. From germline, CDR1 is MNHNS and CDR2 SASEGT. The CDR3 DNA reads as TGTGCCAGCCGTAAATCCCCGGGACAGAGTGGGAGGGCCAGAAGTGAGCAGTTCTTC. This translates into CASRKSPGQSGRARSEQFF.

CDR3 in amino acids: CASRDRGLTDTQYF. Written as DNA, the CDR3 is TGTGCCAGCAGGGACAGGGGATTGACAGATACGCAGTATTTT. The chain has TRBV6-1 and TRBJ2-3, with TRBD1 identical over 9 bases. J gave up 3 bases and V 6 bases, and 4 bases lay outside the gene matches. Germline V gene lookup returns CDR1 MNHNS and CDR2 SASEGT. The CDR3 sequence is 14 residues long.

This clonotype has a handful of counts. DNA of the CDR3: TGTGCCAGCAGCTTGTATCTGAGGACAGGCCAGAGCACAGATACGCAGTATTTT. The encoded protein is CASSLYLRTGQSTDTQYF. This chain uses TRBV5-5 with TRBJ2-3; 7 nucleotides agree with TRBD1. Germline assignment: CDR1 SGHKS and CDR2 YYEKEE (reference sequence). J gave up 0 bases and V 1 base, and 11 bases lay outside the gene matches. This CDR3 has 18 residues.

The genes are TRBV7-2 and TRBJ2-1; D might be TRBD1 (5 bases). The CDR3 spans 13 residues. Deletions cut 1 base from V and 9 bases from J, with 10 bases between. Germline assignment: CDR1 SGHTA and CDR2 FQGNSA. The CDR3 loop reads CASSLGTQSEQFF. The DNA of the CDR3 is TGTGCCAGCAGCTTAGGGACACAAAGTGAGCAGTTCTTC.

In its sample, this clonotype was seen many times. The DNA of the CDR3 is TGCAGTGCCTCTACAGGGGGCGCAGATACGCAGTATTTT. It yields the protein CSASTGGADTQYF. V usage is TRBV20-1 and J usage is TRBJ2-3; TRBD1 matches 9 bases. V dropped 6 bases and J dropped 4; count of bases not matched to a gene: 5. The length of the CDR3 is 13 residues. Germline CDR1 is DFQATT and CDR2 is SNEGSKA (reference sequence).

The table lists this clonotype with many counts. The chain links TRBV29-1 to TRBJ1-5, with TRBD1 identical over 7 bases. The V gene's germline CDR1 is SQVTM and CDR2 ANQGSEA. The trim removed 4 bases at V and 7 bases at J, leaving 7 bases unmatched. The CDR3 sequence is 13 residues long. CDR3 nucleotides: TGCAGCGTTGGTTTCGGAGGGGGCCAGCCCCAGCATTTT. It translates to CSVGFGGGQPQHF.

CDR3 protein: CASSPMRYGPQHF. CDR3 nucleotide sequence: TGTGCCAGCAGCCCAATGCGATATGGGCCCCAGCATTTT. This chain joins TRBV7-9 and TRBJ1-5; D remains ambiguous. CDR1 and CDR2 from the germline V gene are SEHNR and FQNEAQ (reference sequence). The CDR3 spans 13 residues. The germline V and J ends were trimmed by 5 bases and 9 bases, with 14 bases remaining between them.

The chain is built from TRBV27 and TRBJ2-7; possible D gene TRBD1, 6 bases. The germline V and J ends were trimmed by 1 base and 2 bases, with 12 bases remaining between them. The CDR3 runs to 15 residues. The germline V gene encodes CDR1 MNHEY and CDR2 SMNVEV (reference sequence). As DNA, the CDR3 is TGTGCCAGCAGTTTATACCCAGGGGAAGCCTACGAGCAGTACTTC. The encoded protein is CASSLYPGEAYEQYF.

The gene calls are TRBV25-1 and TRBJ1-6; 9 bases fit TRBD1. Germline-derived CDR1 and CDR2 are MGHDK and SYGVNS. V dropped 4 bases and J dropped 7; count of bases not matched to a gene: 5. The CDR3 has 15 residues. The CDR3 sequence is CASSGWDRENSPLHF. The CDR3 nucleotides are TGTGCCAGCAGTGGGTGGGACAGGGAGAATTCACCCCTCCACTTT.

This clonotype has more than one count but fewer than ten. The V call is TRBV20-1, the J call TRBJ2-1; D may be TRBD1 or TRBD2 (5 bases each). CDR1 and CDR2 from the germline V gene are DFQATT and SNEGSKA (reference sequence). The CDR3 loop spans 13 amino acids. Deletions cut 1 base from V and 4 bases from J, with 8 bases between. The CDR3 nucleotides read TGCAGTGCTAGAGCCGGGGCGTACAATGAGCAGTTCTTC. The encoded protein is CSARAGAYNEQFF.